This T cell receptor (beta chain) was sequenced during a study of shared clonotypes between healthy human individuals. Turning to the study itself: The plates for each donor numbered three CD4 naive, three CD4 memory, two CD8 naive and one CD8 memory.

Germline-derived CDR1 and CDR2 are MDHEN and SYDVKM. With 7 bases removed from V and 4 bases from J, the gap between germline ends came to 13 bases. There are 13 residues in the CDR3. Concerning this clone itself: The antigen is not known.

Running of the assay took place at deep level. The protocol was immunoSEQ multiplex PCR, while the TCRdb copy is restricted to in-frame clones and leaves out a portion. The sample has under 2.5 million clones; approximately 90% are singletons. Study observations and caveats: Generally, estimated richness proved larger in naive subsets than it did in memory subsets.

This rearrangement joins TRBV28 to TRBJ1-2, with D hard to call. Sequencing was done on a sample of naive CD4+ T cells from PBMCs. As to subset: CD45RA+ positively selected. The receptor was isolated from a young man in good health. Some clones in this sample may be carry-over from other donors' samples. The CDR3 nucleotides read TGTGCCAGCACCCAACGAGCCTCCTATGGCTACACCTTC. Translation gives CASTQRASYGYTF.